This paragraph reports one T cell receptor (beta chain). Its antigen remains unidentified. Nested amplification of TCRalpha and TCRbeta cDNA involved two PCRs of approximately 16 and 10 cycles. TCRdb reanalyzed the 5' RACE reads and collapses them to one entry per CDR3 protein, without DNA. The sample has just over 300,000 distinct CDR3 sequences. This entry belongs to a study of monozygotic twins with inflammatory bowel disease. Findings and caveats of the study: Ultimately, a single strong signal or clonotype associated with IBD was not supported.

Sequencing was done on a sample of blood. The TCR sequence derives from a human donor with ulcerative colitis or Crohn's disease, or a healthy co-twin of an affected twin (not recorded which).

The chain's CDR3 is CASSLQGIQETQYF. The chain employs TRBV2 and TRBJ2-5; the TRBD1 assignment by TCRdb is unverifiable without DNA. The CDR3 consists of 14 residues. The germline V gene encodes CDR1 SNHLY and CDR2 FYNNEI.